This T cell receptor beta chain was captured by sequencing in a study of cytomegalovirus exposure and HLA in healthy donors. A multiplex PCR was run with 60 Vbeta primers and 13 Jbeta primers. Sequencing was performed with immunoSEQ multiplex PCR; in TCRdb, only in-frame clones are kept and a portion is missing. The profile shows over 150,000 clones, just under 75% of them singletons. The V gene's germline CDR1 is SGHAT and CDR2 FQDESV (reference sequence). The CDR3 runs 15 residues. Between the trimmed V and J ends, which lost 7 bases and 2 bases, there was a span of 16 bases. This chain links TRBV11-1 with TRBJ2-3; D is possibly TRBD1 (5 bases). The material sequenced was PBMCs. This TCR derives from a woman in her 30s in good health and CMV-seropositive. The CDR3 sequence is CASNAKGHSTDTQYF. The CDR3 DNA reads TGTGCCAGCAATGCCAAGGGGCATTCCACAGATACGCAGTATTTT. Full variable domain (missing parts from reference TRBV11-1 and TRBJ2-3): EAEVAQSPRYKITEKSQAVAFWCDPISGHATLYWYRQILGQGPELLVQFQDESVVDDSQLPKDRFSAERLKGVDSTLKIQPAELGDSAMYLCASNAKGHSTDTQYFGPGTRLTVL.